These T cell receptor beta chains were read from a single sample in a study of monozygotic twins with inflammatory bowel disease. TCRdb re-called the 5' RACE reads and catalogs CDR3 proteins one per entry, DNA excluded. Recorded here are around 380,000 distinct CDR3 sequences; the top ten clones represent 2.4%. Material for sequencing was blood. These receptors were obtained from a human donor with ulcerative colitis or Crohn's disease, or a healthy co-twin of an affected twin (not recorded which). CDR3s include the opening cysteine and the closing phenylalanine or tryptophan.

CDR3 protein	V gene	J gene
CASSPSNPGANVLTF	TRBV5-1	TRBJ2-6
CASSVGQPSTYEQYF	TRBV9	TRBJ2-7
CATSDLAETQYF	TRBV24-1	TRBJ2-5
CASSERGGQGLGTEAFF	TRBV2	TRBJ1-1
CASRGQGARYGYTF	TRBV6-1	TRBJ1-2
CASSFTASGLAKNIQYF	TRBV5-1	TRBJ2-4
CASSPGINQPQHF	TRBV18	TRBJ1-5
CASSLAIQPGANTEAFF	TRBV5-1	TRBJ1-1
CSVLGGDQPQHF	TRBV20-1	TRBJ1-5
CASSAGQSKVEAFF	TRBV6-1	TRBJ1-1
CASSLGQGGNSYNSPLHF	TRBV11-1	TRBJ1-6
CASSFGGFDTEAFF	TRBV12-3/TRBV12-4	TRBJ1-1
CASSLGGTSKAFF	TRBV5-1	TRBJ1-1
CSARSDRVAGYTF	TRBV20-1	TRBJ1-2
CASSGGGFNQPQHF	TRBV2	TRBJ1-5
CASSLGLGDAFF	TRBV6-2/TRBV6-3	TRBJ2-1
CASSYLPTWTGELFF	TRBV6-5	TRBJ2-2
CASSLASTLSSYNEQFF	TRBV28	TRBJ2-1
CSARGGREETQYF	TRBV20-1	TRBJ2-5
CSVDPFSGDGLDEQFF	TRBV29-1	TRBJ2-1
CSARGPVTGELFF	TRBV20-1	TRBJ2-2
CSARVNRDRDETQYF	TRBV20-1	TRBJ2-5
CASSYTGTARGEQYF	TRBV6-5	TRBJ2-7
CASSLGGLAGGWGDTQYF	TRBV11-2	TRBJ2-3
CASRPQLQGTDTGELFF	TRBV5-1	TRBJ2-2
CASRQGGYEQYF	TRBV3-1	TRBJ2-7
CASSVEVTPSSYNEQFF	TRBV9	TRBJ2-1
CASSEGPEAFF	TRBV6-5	TRBJ1-1
CAISGDRDYEQYF	TRBV10-3	TRBJ2-7
CASSYSFTNEKLFF	TRBV5-1	TRBJ1-4
CASSKDSFYQPQHF	TRBV6-6	TRBJ1-5
CASRWTGDTYGYTF	TRBV5-6	TRBJ1-2
CASHPAGPYEQYF	TRBV2	TRBJ2-7
CASSQETGQGGKKLFF	TRBV4-2	TRBJ1-4
CSAARLAGGLQETQYF	TRBV20-1	TRBJ2-5
CASSPPVRLYEQYF	TRBV18	TRBJ2-7
CASSLSVDRAGGYTF	TRBV5-1	TRBJ1-2
CASSDPPGQNLKETQYF	TRBV7-3	TRBJ2-5
CASRGDSSYEQYF	TRBV6-5	TRBJ2-7
CSGRSGETQYF	TRBV29-1	TRBJ2-5
CASSPGQGVSYEQYF	TRBV18	TRBJ2-7
CSVGADRGAYEQYF	TRBV29-1	TRBJ2-7
CASSLVFGPPGEQYF	TRBV5-1	TRBJ2-7
CATTGLAETDTQYF	TRBV3-1	TRBJ2-3
CASSTSGYPYNEQFF	TRBV19	TRBJ2-1
CASSQDGRGRGCTF	TRBV4-3	TRBJ1-2
CASSEGVRLAKNIQYF	TRBV2	TRBJ2-4
CASSQTPGQTYEQYF	TRBV7-2	TRBJ2-7
CASSYSTGPGELFF	TRBV6-5	TRBJ2-2
CASSEIQGHSPLHF	TRBV5-1	TRBJ1-6
CASSLISDWAGELFF	TRBV27	TRBJ2-2